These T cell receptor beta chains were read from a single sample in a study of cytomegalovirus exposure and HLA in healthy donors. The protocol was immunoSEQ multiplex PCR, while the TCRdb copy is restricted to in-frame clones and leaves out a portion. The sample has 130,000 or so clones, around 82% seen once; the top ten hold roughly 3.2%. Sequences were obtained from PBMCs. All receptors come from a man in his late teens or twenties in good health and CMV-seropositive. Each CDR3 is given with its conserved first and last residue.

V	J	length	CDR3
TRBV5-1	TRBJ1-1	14	CASSRQPGDTEAFF
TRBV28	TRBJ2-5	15	CASSLFGRGQETQYF
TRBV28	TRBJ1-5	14	CASSLGQGNQPQHF
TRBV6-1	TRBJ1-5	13	CASSEALVQPQHF
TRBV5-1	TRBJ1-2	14	CASSLEGVAGGYTF
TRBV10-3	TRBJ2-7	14	CAISELGTSYEQYF
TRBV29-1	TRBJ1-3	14	CSVSDRVMGNTIYF
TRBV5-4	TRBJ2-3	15	CASSFGQGRTDTQYF
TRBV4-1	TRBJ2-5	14	CASSLGPTGETQYF
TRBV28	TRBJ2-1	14	CASSSRGVNNEQFF
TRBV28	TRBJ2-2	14	CASKEDRGPGELFF
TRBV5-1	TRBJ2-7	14	CASISGQGSYEQYF
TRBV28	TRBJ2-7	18	CASSVPGTGGRGRYEQYF
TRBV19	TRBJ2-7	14	CASGRTGGVYEQYF
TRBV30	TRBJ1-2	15	CAWTPKGQEYDGYTF
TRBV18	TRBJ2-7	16	CASSPPASASSYEQYF
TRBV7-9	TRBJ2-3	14	CASSRAGWGDTQYF
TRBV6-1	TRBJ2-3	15	CASNQQGAKTDTQYF
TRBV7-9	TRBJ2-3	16	CASSLVTGTSTDTQYF
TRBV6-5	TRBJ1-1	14	CASSLTPQNTEAFF
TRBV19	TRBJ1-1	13	CASSDTRNTEAFF
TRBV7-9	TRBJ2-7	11	CASSFEGGRYF
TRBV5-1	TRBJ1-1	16	CASSLLSGGVNTEAFF
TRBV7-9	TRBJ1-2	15	CASSYLGQFWDGYTF
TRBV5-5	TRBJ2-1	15	CASSLGTGKDNEQFF
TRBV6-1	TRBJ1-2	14	CASLSRGRSYGYTF
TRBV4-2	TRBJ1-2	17	CASSQEGQGLLGYGYTF
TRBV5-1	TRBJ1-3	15	CASSPGGISGNTIYF
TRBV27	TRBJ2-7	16	CASSLGETGITYEQYF
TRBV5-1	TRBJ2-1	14	CASSFGQSYNEQFF
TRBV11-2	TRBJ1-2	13	CASSLDWALGYTF